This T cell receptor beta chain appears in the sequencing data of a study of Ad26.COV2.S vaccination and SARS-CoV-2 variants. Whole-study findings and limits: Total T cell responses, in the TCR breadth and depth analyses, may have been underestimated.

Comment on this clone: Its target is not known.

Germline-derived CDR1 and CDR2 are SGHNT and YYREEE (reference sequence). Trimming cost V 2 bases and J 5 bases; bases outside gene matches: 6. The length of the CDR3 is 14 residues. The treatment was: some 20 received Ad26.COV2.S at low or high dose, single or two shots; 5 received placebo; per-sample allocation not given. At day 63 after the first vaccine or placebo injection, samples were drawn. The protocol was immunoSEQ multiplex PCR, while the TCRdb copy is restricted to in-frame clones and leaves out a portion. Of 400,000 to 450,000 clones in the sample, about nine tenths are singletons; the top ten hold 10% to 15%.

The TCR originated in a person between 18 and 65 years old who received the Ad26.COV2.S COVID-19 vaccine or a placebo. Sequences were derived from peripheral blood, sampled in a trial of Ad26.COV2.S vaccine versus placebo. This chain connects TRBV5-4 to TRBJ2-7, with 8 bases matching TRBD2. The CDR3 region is CASSLAGAPHEQYF. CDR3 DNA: TGTGCCAGCAGCTTAGCGGGAGCTCCACACGAGCAGTACTTC. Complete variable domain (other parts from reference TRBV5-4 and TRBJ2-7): ETGVTQSPTHLIKTRGQQVTLRCSSQSGHNTVSWYQQALGQGPQFIFQYYREEENGRGNFPPRFSGLQFPNYSSELNVNALELDDSALYLCASSLAGAPHEQYFGPGTRLTVT.